This T cell receptor (beta chain) is drawn from a study of blood T cell repertoires in COVID-19. Study processing details: It was from reference gene primer amplification that nucleated cell counts were estimated. The repertoire was sequenced with immunoSEQ multiplex PCR; TCRdb's copy has only in-frame clones and lacks some. The V and J calls and the clone size are those of that table, but D and trimming were determined from the DNA. This repertoire shows approximately 220,000 clones, 70% to 90% found once; its top ten account for nearly 4.5%. Germline CDR1 SGHDN, CDR2 FVKESK. CDR3 length: 17 residues. V was pared by 0 bases and J by 0 bases, with 15 bases between.

The TCR sequence derives from a man between 45 and 60 years old with acute or convalescent COVID-19. Sequenced input: peripheral blood. The chain links TRBV14 to TRBJ2-7, with D perhaps matching TRBD1 (5 bases). CDR3 amino acids: CASSQEAFGDSSYEQYF. Here the CDR3 DNA reads TGTGCCAGCAGCCAAGAAGCCTTTGGAGACAGCTCCTACGAGCAGTACTTC.